This TCR beta chain was captured by sequencing in a study of blood T cell repertoires in COVID-19. Study summary: Italy, Spain and the United States were the sources of the convalescent and acute COVID-19 samples. T cells, B-cell-depleted T cells, or PBMCs supplied cDNA or gDNA.

With 2 bases clipped from V and 0 bases from J, the junction kept 5 bases outside the gene matches. This CDR3 contains 16 residues. Germline V gene sequence: CDR1 MNHNY, CDR2 SVGAGI (reference sequence). In the original processing: How many nucleated cells were present was estimated from reference gene primer amplification. The data were produced by immunoSEQ multiplex PCR, yet TCRdb's version contains in-frame clones alone and is incomplete. V and J calls plus clone size are reproduced from that table; the DNA served to infer D and trimming. The table includes roughly 200,000 clones, around 90% detected once.

The TCR originated in a man aged 18 to 29 with active or convalescent COVID-19. V gene TRBV6-6 combines with J gene TRBJ2-3; the match to TRBD2 covers 7 bases. The specimen sequenced was peripheral blood. The CDR3 DNA reads as TGTGCCAGCAGTTACGAGGGCGGGAGAAGCACAGATACGCAGTATTTT. It is translated as CASSYEGGRSTDTQYF.